This TCR beta chain is drawn from a study of early T cells in non-severe SARS-CoV-2 infection. About the research overall: Sequencing input comprised bulk RNA from unsorted whole blood; chain pairing was not available.

Germline V gene lookup returns CDR1 SNHLY and CDR2 FYNNEI. This CDR3 region has 13 residues. The J segment lost 6 bases and the V segment lost 7 bases, leaving 4 bases of the junction unmatched. Individual cDNA molecules were tagged with unique molecular identifiers, the study reported. MiXCR was run by TCRdb on the 5' RACE reads, yielding one entry per CDR3 protein. The repertoire holds 60,000 to 70,000 distinct CDR3 sequences, just under 5% seen once, with under 6.5% in the top ten. The origin of this receptor is an adult who was a healthcare worker with PCR-confirmed SARS-CoV-2 infection or an uninfected control (not recorded which). The sequenced material came from whole blood. V gene TRBV2 combines with J gene TRBJ2-2; 8 nucleotides agree with TRBD1. The CDR3, as DNA: TGTGCCAGCATGCAACAGGGGGCCGGGGAGCTGTTTTTT. Translation gives CASMQQGAGELFF.